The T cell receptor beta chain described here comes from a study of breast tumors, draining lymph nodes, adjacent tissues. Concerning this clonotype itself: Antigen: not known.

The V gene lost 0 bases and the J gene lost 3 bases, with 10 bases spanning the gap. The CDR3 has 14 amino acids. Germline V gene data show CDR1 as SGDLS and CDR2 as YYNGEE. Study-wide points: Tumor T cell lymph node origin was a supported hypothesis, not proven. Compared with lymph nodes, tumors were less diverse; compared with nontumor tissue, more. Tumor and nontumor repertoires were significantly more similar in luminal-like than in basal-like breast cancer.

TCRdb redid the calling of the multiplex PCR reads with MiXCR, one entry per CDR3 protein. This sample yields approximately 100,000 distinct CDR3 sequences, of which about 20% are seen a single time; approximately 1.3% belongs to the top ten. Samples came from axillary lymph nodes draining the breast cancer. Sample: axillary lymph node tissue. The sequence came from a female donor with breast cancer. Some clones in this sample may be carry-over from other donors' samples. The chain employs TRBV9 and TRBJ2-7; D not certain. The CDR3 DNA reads TGTGCCAGCAGCGTAGGTCGGGTTAACTACGAGCAGTACTTC. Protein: CASSVGRVNYEQYF.